The 23 T cell receptor beta chains below all came from one sample that was sequenced in a study of blood T cell repertoires in COVID-19. Generated by immunoSEQ multiplex PCR, the TCRdb table keeps only in-frame clones and is missing some. The data show some 270,000 clones, about 80% seen once. Sequencing was done on a sample of peripheral blood. The receptors were sampled from a person aged 65 to 79 with COVID-19, enrolled during active disease.

The gene calls are TRBV7-8 and TRBJ2-6; 13 nucleotides line up with TRBD2. The CDR3 is 19 amino acids. The V segment lost 2 bases and the J segment 4 bases; nucleotides outside the gene matches: 8. Germline V gives CDR1 SGHVS, CDR2 FQNEAQ. CDR3 DNA sequence: TGTGCCAGCAGCTTAAGGACTAGCGGGAGTCCGGGAGGGGCCAACGTCCTGACTTTC. Its protein product is CASSLRTSGSPGGANVLTF.

This chain uses TRBV5-4 with TRBJ2-1; no firm D call. The CDR3 runs 11 residues. From germline, CDR1 is SGHNT and CDR2 YYREEE (reference sequence). V was shortened by 0 bases and J by 10 bases, with 5 bases between the two germline ends. This CDR3 is CASSLVQEQFF. The CDR3 bases are TGTGCCAGCAGCTTGGTCCAAGAGCAGTTCTTC. Drawing the rest from reference TRBV5-4 and TRBJ2-1, the complete variable domain is ETGVTQSPTHLIKTRGQQVTLRCSSQSGHNTVSWYQQALGQGPQFIFQYYREEENGRGNFPPRFSGLQFPNYSSELNVNALELDDSALYLCASSLVQEQFFGPGTRLTVL.

The gene calls are TRBV28 and TRBJ2-5; 7 bases line up with TRBD1. CDR1 MDHEN and CDR2 SYDVKM come from the germline V gene. The CDR3 contains 15 residues. V lost 7 bases, J lost 6 bases, and 14 bases stayed unmatched. CDR3 region: CASTEGASSIKTQYF. The CDR3 DNA sequence: TGTGCCAGCACTGAGGGGGCCTCGAGTATAAAGACCCAGTACTTC.

CDR3 amino acids: CSVARTGENTIYF. The DNA for the CDR3 is TGCAGCGTGGCCAGGACAGGGGAAAACACCATATATTTT. This chain links TRBV29-1 with TRBJ1-3; 9 bases line up with TRBD1. CDR3 length: 13 residues. The germline CDR1 and CDR2 sequences are SQVTM and ANQGSEA. V was clipped by 6 bases and J by 6 bases; unmatched bases: 6.

In this sample, this clone turned up a few times. This rearrangement joins TRBV6-1 to TRBJ1-6; D might be TRBD1 (6 bases). CDR1 MNHNS and CDR2 SASEGT come from the germline V gene. The CDR3 spans 14 residues. V was shortened by 2 bases and J by 5 bases, with 7 bases between the two germline ends. The CDR3: CASSEYRDNSPLHF. The CDR3 DNA sequence: TGTGCCAGCAGTGAATACAGGGATAATTCACCCCTCCACTTT.

The gene calls are TRBV6-2 or TRBV6-3 and TRBJ1-5, with D possibly being TRBD1 (6 bases). The CDR3 runs to 13 residues. The germline V and J ends were trimmed by 5 bases and 9 bases, with 14 bases remaining between them. Germline V gene data show CDR1 as MNHEY and CDR2 as SVGEGT. In DNA form, the CDR3 reads TGTGCCAGCAGTCAAAGGGGGTCGCGGCCCCAGCATTTT. Protein: CASSQRGSRPQHF.

The rearrangement links TRBV3-1 (or the pseudogene TRBV3-2) to TRBJ2-7; a possible D gene is TRBD1 (6 bases). The V gene lost 3 bases and the J gene lost 4 bases, with 16 bases spanning the gap. Germline V lookup: CDR1 LGHDT, CDR2 YNNKEL (reference sequence). The CDR3 sequence is 15 residues long. This CDR3 is CASSHSRQGYYEQYF. In DNA form, the CDR3 reads TGTGCCAGCAGCCACTCCAGGCAGGGGTATTACGAGCAGTACTTC.

The chain recombines TRBV18 with TRBJ1-4, with D hard to call. Germline CDR1 is KGHSH and CDR2 is LQKENI. The CDR3 covers 14 residues. Trimming stripped 5 bases from V and 0 bases from J, with 7 bases between. This chain's CDR3 is CASSNSATNEKLFF. Written as DNA, the CDR3 is TGTGCCAGCTCAAACAGTGCAACTAATGAAAAACTGTTTTTT.

The V call is TRBV27, the J call TRBJ1-2; TRBD1 is a possible D gene (5 bases). This CDR3 is built from 14 residues. V dropped 3 bases and J dropped 7 bases, with 15 bases sitting between them. Looked up from germline, CDR1 is MNHEY and CDR2 is SMNVEV (reference sequence). CDR3: CASSLGSGFGGYTF. The DNA for the CDR3 is TGTGCCAGCAGTTTGGGGTCAGGGTTCGGTGGCTACACCTTC.

The table lists this clone with a count of one. V usage is TRBV28 and J usage is TRBJ1-4, with D possibly TRBD1 on 6 matching bases. This CDR3 has 13 amino acids. The germline V gene has CDR1 MDHEN and CDR2 SYDVKM. The V end was cut by 2 bases, the J end by 9 bases, with 10 bases between. The CDR3 DNA reads TGTGCCAGCAGTTTAGTGGACAGAAAAAAACTGTTTTTT. Protein product: CASSLVDRKKLFF.

The rearrangement uses TRBV6-1 and TRBJ2-7; 7 nucleotides match TRBD2. The CDR3 has 18 residues. Germline CDR1 and CDR2: MNHNS and SASEGT. The V gene end was trimmed by 0 bases and the J gene end by 0 bases; junction bases not matched to a gene: 11. CDR3 DNA sequence: TGTGCCAGCAGTGAAGCGGGAGGGCCGAAGTTTTTCTCCTACGAGCAGTACTTC. This sequence encodes CASSEAGGPKFFSYEQYF.

This clone was detected only once. The chain recombines TRBV29-1 with TRBJ1-2; D not certain. CDR1 and CDR2 from the germline V gene are SQVTM and ANQGSEA. CDR3 length: 12 residues. Trimming cost V 3 bases and J 3 bases, with 8 bases left between them. CDR3 in amino acids: CSVDHTDYGYTF. DNA of the CDR3: TGCAGCGTTGATCATACGGACTATGGCTACACCTTC.

This clone was seen just once. V and J are TRBV5-4 and TRBJ1-1; 9 nucleotides agree with TRBD1. V was clipped by 4 bases and J by 4 bases; unmatched bases: 5. Looked up from germline, CDR1 is SGHNT and CDR2 is YYREEE (reference sequence). This CDR3 has 14 amino acids. CDR3 region: CASSGGQGRTEAFF. The CDR3 DNA reads as TGTGCCAGCAGCGGCGGACAGGGGCGCACTGAAGCTTTCTTT.

This chain uses TRBV6-6 with TRBJ1-5, with 7 positions matching TRBD1. J was trimmed by 1 base and V by 6 bases; bases with no gene match: 3. From germline, CDR1 is MNHNY and CDR2 SVGAGI (reference sequence). The CDR3 has 14 residues. CDR3: CASSRQGSNQPQHF. CDR3 nucleotide sequence: TGTGCCAGCAGCCGACAGGGAAGCAATCAGCCCCAGCATTTT.

This chain links TRBV5-4 with TRBJ2-3; weak D call: TRBD2 (5 bases). Per the germline V gene, CDR1 is SGHNT and CDR2 is YYREEE (reference sequence). The CDR3 has 17 amino acids. Deletions cut 0 bases from V and 2 bases from J, with 16 bases between. CDR3 DNA: TGTGCCAGCAGCTTGGATTGGGGTGAAGCGGACACAGATACGCAGTATTTT. Amino acid sequence: CASSLDWGEADTDTQYF.

This chain links TRBV7-3 with TRBJ2-1; TRBD2 aligns across 9 bases. The CDR3 length is 15 residues. V lost 1 base to trimming and J lost 7 bases; unmatched junction nucleotides: 5. The V gene's germline CDR1 is SGHTA and CDR2 FQGTGA. The CDR3 DNA is TGTGCCAGCAGCTTAAGCGGGGGGGAAGATAATGAGCAGTTCTTC. This gives the protein CASSLSGGEDNEQFF. Together with reference TRBV7-3 and TRBJ2-1, the CDR3 gives the full variable domain: GAGVSQTPSNKVTEKGKYVELRCDPISGHTALYWYRQSLGQGPEFLIYFQGTGAADDSGLPNDRFFAVRPEGSVSTLKIQRTERGDSAVYLCASSLSGGEDNEQFFGPGTRLTVL.

The J gene is TRBJ2-6, the V gene TRBV4-3, with D possibly matching TRBD1 (6 bases). The V and J ends lost 1 base and 1 base respectively, with 14 bases between them. The CDR3 spans 18 residues. Germline V gene data show CDR1 as LGHNA and CDR2 as YSLEER. The CDR3 DNA reads TGCGCCAGCAGCCAAGTTGGGGGCGCGGCGTCTGGGGCCAACGTCCTGACTTTC. It translates to CASSQVGGAASGANVLTF.

CDR3 in DNA: TGTGCCTGGAGAGCCGGGACAGGAAAAAATGAAAAACTGTTTTTT. The encoded protein is CAWRAGTGKNEKLFF. The genes are TRBV30 and TRBJ1-4; 8 nucleotides match TRBD1. V lost 3 bases to trimming and J lost 5 bases; unmatched junction nucleotides: 8. Germline V gene lookup returns CDR1 GTSNPN and CDR2 SVGIG (reference sequence). This CDR3 has 15 amino acids.

The chain couples TRBV28 to TRBJ2-3; D is unresolved. V lost 2 bases and J 5 bases, leaving 5 bases between the germline ends. The CDR3 contains 12 residues. Germline loops: CDR1 MDHEN, CDR2 SYDVKM. CDR3 protein: CASSLTRDTQYF. CDR3 nucleotide sequence: TGTGCCAGCAGTTTAACGAGAGATACGCAGTATTTT. The whole variable domain, remainder taken from reference TRBV28 and TRBJ2-3, is DVKVTQSSRYLVKRTGEKVFLECVQDMDHENMFWYRQDPGLGLRLIYFSYDVKMKEKGDIPEGYSVSREKKERFSLILESASTNQTSMYLCASSLTRDTQYFGPGTRLTVL.

This clone was counted once. This sequence joins TRBV27 and TRBJ2-5; TRBD2 matches at 9 bases. The CDR3 is 15 residues long. The germline V gene has CDR1 MNHEY and CDR2 SMNVEV (reference sequence). V trimming: 2 bases; J trimming: 4 bases; junction bases outside the gene matches: 5. The CDR3 coding sequence is TGTGCCAGCAGTTTACAGGGACTAGCAAGAGAGACCCAGTACTTC. Translation: CASSLQGLARETQYF.

This rearrangement joins TRBV7-9 to TRBJ2-3; maybe TRBD1 (5 bases). This CDR3 is 16 amino acids long. Per germline, CDR1 SEHNR and CDR2 FQNEAQ (reference sequence). V lost 4 bases, J lost 2 bases, and 16 bases lay in between. The CDR3 here is CASSSRVGAHTDTQYF. CDR3 in DNA: TGTGCCAGCAGCTCGAGAGTTGGGGCGCACACAGATACGCAGTATTTT.

The J gene is TRBJ1-2, the V gene TRBV19; perhaps TRBD1 as D (6 bases). V was shortened by 7 bases and J by 5 bases, with 20 bases between the two germline ends. Germline V CDR1 and CDR2: LNHDA, SQIVND (reference sequence). The CDR3 extends over 15 amino acids. CDR3 amino acids: CASTIPGDGPYGYTF. The DNA for the CDR3 is TGTGCCAGTACCATTCCAGGGGACGGACCATATGGCTACACCTTC.

The V call is TRBV19, the J call TRBJ2-1, with D perhaps matching TRBD2 (5 bases). Germline values: CDR1 LNHDA, CDR2 SQIVND (reference sequence). CDR3 length: 14 amino acids. V was shortened by 8 bases and J by 7 bases, with 18 bases between the two germline ends. In DNA, the CDR3 is TGTGCCAGTCGGCAGGCGGCCTGGAGGAATGAGCAGTTCTTC. It is translated as CASRQAAWRNEQFF.